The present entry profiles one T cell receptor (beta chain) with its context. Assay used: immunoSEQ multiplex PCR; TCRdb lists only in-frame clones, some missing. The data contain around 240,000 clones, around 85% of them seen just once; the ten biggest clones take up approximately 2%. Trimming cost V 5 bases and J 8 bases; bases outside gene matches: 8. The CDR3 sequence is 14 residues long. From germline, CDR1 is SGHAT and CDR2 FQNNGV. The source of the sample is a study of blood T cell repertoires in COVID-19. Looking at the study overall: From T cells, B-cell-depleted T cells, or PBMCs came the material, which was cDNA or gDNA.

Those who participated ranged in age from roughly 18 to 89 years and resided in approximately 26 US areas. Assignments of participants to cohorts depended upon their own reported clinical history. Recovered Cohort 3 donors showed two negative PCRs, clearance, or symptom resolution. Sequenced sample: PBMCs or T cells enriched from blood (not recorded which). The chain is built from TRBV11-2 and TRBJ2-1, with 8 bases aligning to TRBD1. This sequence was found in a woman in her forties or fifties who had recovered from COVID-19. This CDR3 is CASSPGGGIDEQFF. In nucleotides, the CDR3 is TGTGCCAGCAGCCCAGGGGGCGGTATCGATGAGCAGTTCTTC.